A selection of T cell receptor beta chains follows, all from one sample in a study of a mutant IDH1 vaccine in newly diagnosed glioma. No antigen is known for these receptors. Here immunoSEQ multiplex PCR was the method, and the copy in TCRdb shows in-frame clones only, minus some. The sample contains around 58,000 clones, around 80% of which appear only once. Source: PBMCs, taken from a glioma patient whose treatment included an IDH1 peptide vaccine. The receptors derive from a man younger than 45 with glioma. The CDR3 runs from the conserved cysteine through the conserved F or W. A row's size may be missing; if present it is once, few, many or a size class.

j_gene | v_gene | abundance | CDR3aa
TRBJ1-5 | TRBV28 | . | CASRGTGAQPQHF
TRBJ1-4 | TRBV11-2 | few | CASSFLLHDNEKLFF
TRBJ2-2 | TRBV2 | . | CASSYERDRGRWKGTGELFF
TRBJ1-5 | TRBV2 | . | CASSELGGQNQPQHF
TRBJ1-2 | TRBV5-4 | . | CASSPTQSYGYTF
TRBJ2-1 | TRBV6-1 | . | CASSDSSDYNEQFF
TRBJ2-5 | TRBV7-8 | . | CASSLALAGGQGTQYF
TRBJ2-7 | TRBV28 | . | CASSLSPGQGAYEQYF
TRBJ1-5 | TRBV30 | few | CAWSVQGAGPQHF
TRBJ1-1 | TRBV11-2 | . | CASSGTSLWDTEAFF
TRBJ1-4 | TRBV18 | . | CASSPKGALNEKLFF
TRBJ1-4 | TRBV6-5 | . | CASSFRGFNEKLFF
TRBJ2-1 | TRBV19 | . | CASRLGQGKYNEQFF
TRBJ1-5 | TRBV5-6 | few | CASSFRLGQPQHF
TRBJ1-5 | TRBV5-1 | . | CASSLAGRDGQPQHF
TRBJ1-2 | TRBV2 | . | CASSDSPGVDYGYTF
TRBJ1-2 | TRBV14 | . | CASSQDQLSYGYTF
TRBJ2-7 | TRBV6-1 | . | CASRRTSGTYEQYF
TRBJ2-3 | TRBV29-1 | . | CSVWDSSTDTQYF
TRBJ2-3 | TRBV6-1 | . | CASRISHSTDTQYF
TRBJ2-7 | TRBV4-1 | . | CASSQGAIISYEQYF
TRBJ2-1 | TRBV4-1 | . | CASSQRGGGEQFF
TRBJ1-5 | TRBV6-5 | . | CATSPRLANQPQHF
TRBJ1-6 | TRBV6-6 | . | CASSYLDRVNSPLHF
TRBJ1-2 | TRBV5-1 | . | CASSPQGTYGYTF